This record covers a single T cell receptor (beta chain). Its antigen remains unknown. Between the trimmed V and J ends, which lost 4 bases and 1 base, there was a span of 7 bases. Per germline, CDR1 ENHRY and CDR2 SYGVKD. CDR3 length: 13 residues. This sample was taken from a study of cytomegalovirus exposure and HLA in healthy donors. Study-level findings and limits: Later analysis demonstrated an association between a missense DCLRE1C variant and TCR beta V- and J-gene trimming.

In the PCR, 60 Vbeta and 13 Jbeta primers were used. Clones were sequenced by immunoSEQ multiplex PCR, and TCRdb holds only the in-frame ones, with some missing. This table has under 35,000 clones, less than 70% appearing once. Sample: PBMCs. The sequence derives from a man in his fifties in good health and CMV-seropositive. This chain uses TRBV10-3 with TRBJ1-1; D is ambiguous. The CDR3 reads CAISGSTNTEAFF. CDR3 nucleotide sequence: TGTGCCATCAGTGGGAGTACGAACACTGAAGCTTTCTTT.